The present T cell receptor (beta chain) was sequenced within a study of Ad26.COV2.S vaccination and SARS-CoV-2 variants. Study at large: Intramuscularly, Ad26.COV2.S was given either once or twice, 56 days apart. Study-wide results and limits: There was a possibility that the TCR breadth and depth analyses underestimated total T cell responses. Individuals receiving vaccine had higher spike-specific TCR breadth than placebo recipients did. Vaccine and placebo recipients had similar non-spike TCR breadth.

The CDR3 length is 11 residues. Per the germline V gene, CDR1 is MDHEN and CDR2 is SYDVKM. Trimming removed 7 bases from V and 4 bases from J, with 7 bases in between. Some clones are missing from TCRdb's copy, which holds only in-frame ones; the method was immunoSEQ multiplex PCR. The sample lists a few hundred thousand clones, about nine tenths occurring once. A note on this clone: Antigen unknown.

Treatment meaning: about 20 received Ad26.COV2.S at low or high dose, single or two shots; 5 received placebo; per-sample allocation not given. After the first vaccine or placebo injection, samples were drawn on day 63. The sequencing here drew on peripheral blood, taken in a trial of Ad26.COV2.S vaccine versus placebo. The origin of this receptor is a person between 18 and 65 years old who received the Ad26.COV2.S COVID-19 vaccine or a placebo. The chain links TRBV28 to TRBJ1-1; D is ambiguous. CDR3 amino acids: CASTGSTEAFF. The CDR3 DNA reads TGTGCCAGCACCGGGAGCACTGAAGCTTTCTTT.